The rows below give T cell receptor beta chains drawn from one sample of a study of CD8 T cells in Susac syndrome. TCRdb passed the immunoSEQ multiplex PCR reads through MiXCR, listing each CDR3 protein once. The sample lists some 110,000 distinct CDR3 sequences; 95% to 96% were seen once. The sequenced material came from CD4+ T cells from PBMCs. The receptors were gathered from a human donor with Susac syndrome. CDR3s include the opening cysteine and the closing phenylalanine or tryptophan. D genes are given only for firm matches. Clone size is shown for a subset of rows, as once, few, many or a class of expanded clone.

j_call clone_size v_call d_call cdr3_nt cdr3_aa
TRBJ1-1 . TRBV12-3/TRBV12-4 . TGTGCCAGCAGTCGAGCTAATACAGAGAACACTGAAGCTTTCTTT CASSRANTENTEAFF
TRBJ2-4 few TRBV5-4 TRBD1 TGTGCCAGCAGCCTCCCACCGGGACAGGGAGTAAACATTCAGTACTTC CASSLPPGQGVNIQYF
TRBJ2-6 . TRBV12-3/TRBV12-4 . TGTGCCAGCAGCCTAGTTATCTCTGGGGCCAACGTCCTGACTTTC CASSLVISGANVLTF
TRBJ2-5 . TRBV5-1 . TGCGCCAGCAGCTTGGGGCCGCAGGGCAGCCAAGAGACCCAGTACTTC CASSLGPQGSQETQYF
TRBJ1-1 . TRBV9 . TGTGCCAGCAGCGTAGAGGCTTTCTTT CASSVEAFF
TRBJ2-7 . TRBV2 TRBD1 TGTGCCAGCAGACAGGGGTCCTACGAGCAGTACTTC CASRQGSYEQYF
TRBJ2-7 . TRBV14 . TGTGCCAGCAGCCAAGTTCGGACGTCCTCGGCGTACTTC CASSQVRTSSAYF
TRBJ1-5 . TRBV12-3/TRBV12-4 TRBD1 TGTGCCAGCACCGACAGGGAAAAACGCTCCACCAATCAGCCCCAGCATTTT CASTDREKRSTNQPQHF
TRBJ2-6 . TRBV6-5 . TGTGCCAGCAGTTCCCTCGGGGGGGCCAACGTCCTGACTTTC CASSSLGGANVLTF
TRBJ2-7 . TRBV9 TRBD2 TGTGCCAGCAGTCCCCCGGGACTAGCGGGATCCTACGAGCAGTACTTC CASSPPGLAGSYEQYF
TRBJ2-7 . TRBV28 . TGTGCCAGCAGCCCTCCGGCGGTTACCTACGAGCAGTACTTC CASSPPAVTYEQYF
TRBJ1-1 . TRBV5-4 TRBD1 TGTGCCAGCAGCCTGGACAGGGTAGATGCTGAAGCTTTCTTT CASSLDRVDAEAFF
TRBJ2-1 . TRBV3-1 . TGTGCCAGCAGCCGAGTTCAGAGCTCCTACAATGAGCAGTTCTTC CASSRVQSSYNEQFF
TRBJ2-5 . TRBV5-1 . TGCGCCAGCAGCTTGGGGGTAGTTGTGACGCGTAAAGAGACCCAGTACTTC CASSLGVVVTRKETQYF
TRBJ2-2 . TRBV5-1 TRBD1 TGCGCCAGCAGCTCGGGACAGGGGGCGGCTTTGCCCGGGGAGCTGTTTTTT CASSSGQGAALPGELFF
TRBJ2-7 . TRBV6-1 . TGTGCCAGCAGTGCGGCTGCCCCGGGGGAGCAGTACTTC CASSAAAPGEQYF
TRBJ2-6 . TRBV5-1 . TGCGCCAGCAGCTTGATTAGTGGAGTAGCGCTTAGCTCTGGGGCCAACGTCCTGACTTTC CASSLISGVALSSGANVLTF
TRBJ2-7 . TRBV20-1 TRBD2 TGCAGTGCTAAGAGCGGGAGGGGGGCCTACGAGCAGTACTTC CSAKSGRGAYEQYF
TRBJ2-7 . TRBV18 TRBD2 TGTGCCAGCGCGCGGGGGGCCCAAGCCTACGAGCAGTACTTC CASARGAQAYEQYF
TRBJ2-1 . TRBV29-1 . TGCAGCGTTGAACACGACTACAATGAGCAGTTCTTC CSVEHDYNEQFF
TRBJ1-1 . TRBV7-8 . TGTGCCAGCAGCTTCGGGAGACGGCGGGGGACTGAAGCTTTCTTT CASSFGRRRGTEAFF
TRBJ2-3 . TRBV4-2 . TGTGCCAGCAGCCGGGTAGTGGACAGAAGCACAGATACGCAGTATTTT CASSRVVDRSTDTQYF
TRBJ1-5 . TRBV28 . TGTGCCAGCAGTTCCGTCAAGCCCCAGCATTTT CASSSVKPQHF
TRBJ1-2 . TRBV30 . TGTGCCTGGACGGGGCAGTATGTGGGCTACACCTTC CAWTGQYVGYTF
TRBJ2-4 . TRBV20-1 TRBD2 TGCAGTGCTAGAGATCCACGGGAGGGGGGAAAAAACATTCAGTACTTC CSARDPREGGKNIQYF
TRBJ2-7 . TRBV29-1 TRBD1 TGCAGCGTTGGGGGACAGGCCTCCTACGAGCAGTACTTC CSVGGQASYEQYF
TRBJ1-3 . TRBV20-1 . TGCAGTGCTAGAGAAACCGGGACATCGTATTTT CSARETGTSYF
TRBJ1-1 . TRBV29-1 TRBD1 TGCATCATTTCAGCCGGGACAGGGATGAACACTGAAGCTTTCTTT CIISAGTGMNTEAFF
TRBJ2-1 . TRBV6-1 TRBD1 TGTGCCAGCAGCCCGGGGCCCGACAGGGAATACAATGAGCAGTTCTTC CASSPGPDREYNEQFF
TRBJ2-2 . TRBV29-1 . TGCAGCGTTGCGGGGCGCGGGGAGCTGTTTTTT CSVAGRGELFF
TRBJ1-2 once TRBV20-1 . TGCAGTGCCGAGGACAGTAACTATGGCTACACCTTC CSAEDSNYGYTF
TRBJ1-3 . TRBV30 . TGTGCCTGCCCGCGTGGCTCTGGAAACACCATATATTTT CACPRGSGNTIYF
TRBJ1-1 . TRBV7-2 TRBD1 TGTGCCAGCAGCCGGGGACAGATCCCACCTGAAGCTTTCTTT CASSRGQIPPEAFF
TRBJ2-7 . TRBV3-1 . TGTGCCAGCAGCCAAGTCGGAGGGGACAGCTCCTACGAGCAGTACTTC CASSQVGGDSSYEQYF
TRBJ1-1 . TRBV30 . TGTGCCTGGAGGCGCCGGGGGTTGTACACTGAAGCTTTCTTT CAWRRRGLYTEAFF
TRBJ2-7 . TRBV19 . TGTGCCAGTAGTACCAGGCCCTACGAGCAGTACTTC CASSTRPYEQYF
TRBJ2-1 . TRBV5-5 . TGTGCCAGCAGCCCGGAGTATGAGCAGTTCTTC CASSPEYEQFF
TRBJ1-2 . TRBV3-1 . TGTGCCAGCAGCCAAAGCATGGGAGTCTATGGCTACACCTTC CASSQSMGVYGYTF
TRBJ1-2 . TRBV27 . TGTGCCAGCAGTCGGTATTCAGGGGCTGGCTACACCTTC CASSRYSGAGYTF
TRBJ2-1 . TRBV29-1 TRBD2 TGCAGCGTTGACGGCGCGGGAGGTGAGCAGTTCTTC CSVDGAGGEQFF
TRBJ2-3 . TRBV7-2 . TGTGCCAGCACCCTCAGCGGTAATACGCAGTATTTT CASTLSGNTQYF
TRBJ2-5 . TRBV12-3/TRBV12-4 . TGTGCCAGCAGTTTAGTGTTGGAGACCCAGTACTTC CASSLVLETQYF
TRBJ1-3 . TRBV18 TRBD1 TGTGCCAGCTCAGAGGGGGCCGGTGGAAACACCATATATTTT CASSEGAGGNTIYF
TRBJ2-1 . TRBV7-9 . TGTGCCAGCAGCTCCCTGGGCTGGAGGGCGGGCCCCTACAATGAGCAGTTCTTC CASSSLGWRAGPYNEQFF
TRBJ1-1 . TRBV28 . TGTGCCAGCAGTTTAATATCGGGGCATGAAGCTTTCTTT CASSLISGHEAFF
TRBJ2-1 . TRBV19 TRBD2 TGTGCCTCATCGGCGGGCGGGAGCGGGCAGTTCTTC CASSAGGSGQFF
TRBJ2-1 . TRBV4-1 . TGCGCCAGCAGCCAAGACAGAGTTACTGAGCAGTTCTTC CASSQDRVTEQFF
TRBJ2-3 . TRBV7-2 TRBD2 TGTGCCAGCAGCCTCCACCTCAGGACTAGCGGAAGCACAGATACGCAGTATTTT CASSLHLRTSGSTDTQYF
TRBJ2-5 few TRBV5-1 . TGCGCCAGCAGCTTGAAATCGGGGGCAGAGACCCAGTACTTC CASSLKSGAETQYF
TRBJ2-7 . TRBV20-1 . TGCAGTGGACGACTAACGGGGCCCTCCTACGAGCAGTACTTC CSGRLTGPSYEQYF
TRBJ2-3 . TRBV20-1 . TGCAGTGCTAGCCCGTGGCCCGGACGCGATACGCAGTATTTT CSASPWPGRDTQYF
TRBJ2-3 . TRBV20-1 TRBD2 TGCAGCACGTCTTCTAGCGGGAGGGCCAAGGGGAGCACAGATACGCAGTATTTT CSTSSSGRAKGSTDTQYF
TRBJ2-1 . TRBV12-3/TRBV12-4 . TGTGCCAGCAGTTCGGAGGGACGATACAATGAGCAGTTCTTC CASSSEGRYNEQFF
TRBJ2-7 once TRBV27 TRBD2 TGTGCCAGCTGTCCTAGCGGGAGATCCCCCTACGAGCAGTACTTC CASCPSGRSPYEQYF